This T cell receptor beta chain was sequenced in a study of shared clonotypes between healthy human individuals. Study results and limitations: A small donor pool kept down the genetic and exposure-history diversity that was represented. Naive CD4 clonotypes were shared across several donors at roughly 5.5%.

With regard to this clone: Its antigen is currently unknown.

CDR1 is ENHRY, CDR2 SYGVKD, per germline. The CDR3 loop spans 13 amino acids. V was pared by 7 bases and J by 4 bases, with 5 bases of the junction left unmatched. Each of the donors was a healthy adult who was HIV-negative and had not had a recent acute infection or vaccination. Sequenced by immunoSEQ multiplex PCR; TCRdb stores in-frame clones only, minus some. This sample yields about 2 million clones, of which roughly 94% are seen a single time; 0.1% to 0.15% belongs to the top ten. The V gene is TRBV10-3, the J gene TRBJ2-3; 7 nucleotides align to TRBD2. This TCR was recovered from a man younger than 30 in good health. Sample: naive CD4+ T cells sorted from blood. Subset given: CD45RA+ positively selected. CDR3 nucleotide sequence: TGTGCCATCACCGCGGGAGCTTCAGATACGCAGTATTTT. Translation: CAITAGASDTQYF.